A selection of T cell receptor beta chains follows, all from one sample in a study of cytomegalovirus exposure and HLA in healthy donors. The repertoire was sequenced with immunoSEQ multiplex PCR; TCRdb's copy has only in-frame clones and lacks some. This repertoire shows roughly 160,000 clones, approximately 73% found once; its top ten account for about 5.4%. What was sequenced was PBMCs. The source is a woman under 30 in good health and CMV-seropositive. Each CDR3 is given with its conserved first and last residue. The D gene is left open where the match is weak.

TRBV19 | TRBD1 | CASSKIGTANTEAFF
TRBV7-2 | . | CASSYNPRRAYNEQFF
TRBV5-4 | . | CASSWGGQGTYEQYF
TRBV10-3 | TRBD1 | CAISSLTGAPDGNTIYF
TRBV30 | TRBD2 | CAWSVAGGQVYNEQFF
TRBV5-1 | . | CASSSGAGASEAFF
TRBV19 | . | CASSIDWGLFGGGNQPQHF
TRBV5-6 | TRBD2 | CASSSTSGGPEETQYF
TRBV4-3 | . | CASSQDLEGEKLFF
TRBV7-8 | . | CASGSNYEQYF
TRBV6-6 | TRBD1 | CASSPRDRLNTEAFF
TRBV4-3 | . | CASGQDRRAPGGYTF
TRBV19 | . | CASSIRGKPEAFF
TRBV28 | . | CASSLRGPSDEQYF
TRBV7-3 | TRBD1 | CASSRDRDQPQHF
TRBV27 | . | CASSSDRNYGYTF
TRBV19 | . | CASSLPLDRPGNTIYF
TRBV29-1 | TRBD1 | CSVEGQGDEKLFF
TRBV7-9 | TRBD1 | CASSLGQTAYNSPLHF
TRBV4-3 | TRBD1 | CASSQVFTGGQPQHF
TRBV18 | . | CASSPEGFDNEQFF
TRBV19 | . | CASSTSGSPPDTQYF
TRBV5-6 | . | CASSLRGGIATNEKLFF
TRBV2 | TRBD1 | CASSGDSGTASEAFF
TRBV4-3 | TRBD2 | CASSQDWTSGTNEQFF
TRBV7-3 | TRBD2 | CASSLMASGGSHNEQFF